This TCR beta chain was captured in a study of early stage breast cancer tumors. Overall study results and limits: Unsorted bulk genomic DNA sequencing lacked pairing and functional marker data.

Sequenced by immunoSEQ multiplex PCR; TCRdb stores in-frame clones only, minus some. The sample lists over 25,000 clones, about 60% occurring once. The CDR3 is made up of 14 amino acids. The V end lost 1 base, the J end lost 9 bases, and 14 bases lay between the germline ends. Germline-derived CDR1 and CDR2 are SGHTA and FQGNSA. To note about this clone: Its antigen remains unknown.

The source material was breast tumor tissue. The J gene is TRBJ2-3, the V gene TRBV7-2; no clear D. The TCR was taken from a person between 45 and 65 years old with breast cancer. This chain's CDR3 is CASSLVGAPYTQYF. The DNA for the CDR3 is TGTGCCAGCAGCTTAGTAGGCGCCCCGTACACGCAGTATTTT. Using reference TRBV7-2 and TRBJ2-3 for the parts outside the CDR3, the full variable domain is GAGVSQSPSNKVTEKGKDVELRCDPISGHTALYWYRQSLGQGLEFLIYFQGNSAPDKSGLPSDRFSAERTGGSVSTLTIQRTQQEDSAVYLCASSLVGAPYTQYFGPGTRLTVL.